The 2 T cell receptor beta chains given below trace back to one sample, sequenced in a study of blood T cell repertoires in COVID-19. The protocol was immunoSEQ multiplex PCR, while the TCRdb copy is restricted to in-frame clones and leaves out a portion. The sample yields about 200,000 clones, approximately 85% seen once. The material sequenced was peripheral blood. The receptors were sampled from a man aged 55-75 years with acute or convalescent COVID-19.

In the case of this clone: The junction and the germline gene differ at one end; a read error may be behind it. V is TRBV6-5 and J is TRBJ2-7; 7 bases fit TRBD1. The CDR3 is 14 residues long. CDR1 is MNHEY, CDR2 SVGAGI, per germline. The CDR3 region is CASLPGQSSFEQYF. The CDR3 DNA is TGTGCCAGTCTTCCGGGACAGAGTTCCTTCGAGCAGTACTTC.

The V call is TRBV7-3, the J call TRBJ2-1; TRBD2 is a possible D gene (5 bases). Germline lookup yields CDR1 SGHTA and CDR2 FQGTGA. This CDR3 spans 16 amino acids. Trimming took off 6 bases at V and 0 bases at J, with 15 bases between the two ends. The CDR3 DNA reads TGTGCCAGCAGGCCGAGGGCCGGTAGCTCCTACAATGAGCAGTTCTTC. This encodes CASRPRAGSSYNEQFF.